The 9 T cell receptor beta chains in this list originate from one sample, sequenced in a study of shared clonotypes between healthy human individuals. Produced via immunoSEQ multiplex PCR; TCRdb's table is partial and in-frame only. The sample holds fewer than 1.8 million clones, just under 99% seen once. The source material was naive CD4+ T cells sorted from blood. Subset in this sample: CD45RA+ positively selected. Receptors originate from a man aged 25-45 years in good health.

The chain links TRBV19 to TRBJ1-2; D remains ambiguous. Trimming shortened V by 0 bases and J by 2 bases, and 10 bases separated the two germline ends. This CDR3 region has 15 residues. Germline CDR1 LNHDA, CDR2 SQIVND (reference sequence). The CDR3 spells CASSIDSAVNYGYTF. The CDR3 DNA reads as TGTGCCAGTAGTATAGATTCGGCAGTGAACTATGGCTACACCTTC.

This chain joins TRBV28 and TRBJ2-2; 10 positions agree with TRBD2. There are 15 residues in the CDR3. Trimming took 8 bases from V and 5 from J; bases not matched to a gene: 8. CDR1 and CDR2 from the germline V gene are MDHEN and SYDVKM. The CDR3 region is CASLSAGGRTGELFF. CDR3 bases: TGTGCCAGCCTCTCAGCGGGAGGGCGGACCGGGGAGCTGTTTTTT.

The genes are TRBV6-1 and TRBJ2-2; TRBD1 agrees at 9 bases. With 10 bases clipped from V and 4 bases from J, the junction kept 10 bases outside the gene matches. CDR1 and CDR2 from the germline V gene are MNHNS and SASEGT. This CDR3 is built from 15 residues. The CDR3 spells CATPGDRDTTGELFF. The CDR3 nucleotides read TGTGCCACCCCAGGGGACAGGGATACCACCGGGGAGCTGTTTTTT.

The chain couples TRBV6-6 to TRBJ1-1; D ambiguous. Trimming left V 6 bases short and J 6 bases short, with 20 bases between. Germline CDR1 reads MNHNY; CDR2 reads SVGAGI (reference sequence). The CDR3 totals 15 residues. CDR3 in amino acids: CASSLLGLGGAEAFF. CDR3 nucleotide sequence: TGTGCCAGCAGCCTTTTAGGTTTGGGCGGGGCTGAAGCTTTCTTT.

The chain employs TRBV27 and TRBJ2-7, with D possibly being TRBD1 (5 bases). The CDR3 contains 14 residues. V gave up 3 bases and J gave up 2 bases, with 11 bases separating them. From germline, CDR1 is MNHEY and CDR2 SMNVEV (reference sequence). For the CDR3, the DNA is TGTGCCAGCAGTTTCAGGGAAGGGACCTACGAGCAGTACTTC. This codes for CASSFREGTYEQYF.

The chain couples TRBV6-1 to TRBJ2-7; TRBD2 aligns across 7 bases. The V and J ends lost 7 bases and 4 bases, in that order; junction bases with no gene match: 13. CDR3 size: 15 residues. The germline V gene has CDR1 MNHNS and CDR2 SASEGT. The CDR3 region has the DNA TGTGCCAGCATCTTGAGTAGCGGGCTCCCGTACGAGCAGTACTTC. It yields the protein CASILSSGLPYEQYF.

The chain links TRBV28 to TRBJ2-7; 7 positions agree with TRBD1. V trimming: 6 bases; J trimming: 4 bases; junction bases outside the gene matches: 12. The CDR3 loop spans 15 amino acids. CDR1 is MDHEN and CDR2 is SYDVKM in the germline V gene. CDR3 protein: CASRPQGSSPYEQYF. The CDR3 nucleotides read TGTGCCAGCAGGCCACAGGGGTCTTCCCCTTACGAGCAGTACTTC.

This chain links TRBV18 with TRBJ1-5, with D possibly matching TRBD1 (5 bases). CDR3 size: 16 residues. CDR1 and CDR2 (germline): KGHSH, LQKENI. Trimming pared 2 bases from V and 7 bases from J, leaving 18 bases between. The CDR3 spells CASSPGTLRRNQPQHF. The CDR3 nucleotides are TGTGCCAGCTCACCAGGGACCCTAAGGCGGAACCAGCCCCAGCATTTT. Full variable domain (remainder filled in from reference TRBV18 and TRBJ1-5): NAGVMQNPRHLVRRRGQEARLRCSPMKGHSHVYWYRQLPEEGLKFMVYLQKENIIDESGMPKERFSAEFPKEGPSILRIQQVVRGDSAAYFCASSPGTLRRNQPQHFGDGTRLSIL.

The V call is TRBV12-5, the J call TRBJ2-7, with D perhaps matching TRBD2 (5 bases). CDR1 and CDR2 from the germline V gene are LGHNT and FRNRAP. The CDR3 totals 16 residues. V lost 6 bases to trimming and J lost 0 bases, with 18 bases between them. CDR3 sequence (DNA): TGTGCTAGTGGCCCCCCCCGACTAAGGGCCTCCTACGAGCAGTACTTC. Encoded protein: CASGPPRLRASYEQYF. Drawing the rest from reference TRBV12-5 and TRBJ2-7, the complete variable domain is DARVTQTPRHKVTEMGQEVTMRCQPILGHNTVFWYRQTMMQGLELLAYFRNRAPLDDSGMPKDRFSAEMPDATLATLKIQPSEPRDSAVYFCASGPPRLRASYEQYFGPGTRLTVT.